This T cell receptor (beta chain) was sequenced during a study of human T cells and chemical hapten exposure. Whole-study context: Patients, mostly women, had alopecia areata, alopecia totalis or alopecia universalis.

This CDR3 spans 12 amino acids. Germline V gene sequence: CDR1 MDHEN, CDR2 SYDVKM. V lost 5 bases to trimming and J lost 2 bases, with 6 bases between them. The time point was: pre-sensitization, week 0. Specified treatment: therapeutic diphenylcyclopropenone sensitization with weekly scalp DPC. TCRdb re-called the RACE reads with MiXCR, one entry per CDR3 protein. This sample has almost 40,000 distinct CDR3 sequences; 7.6% occur once, and the top ten carry 1% to 1.5%. The input for sequencing was whole blood, taken in connection with sensitization to the hapten diphenylcyclopropenone (DPC). The chain couples TRBV28 to TRBJ1-2; D perhaps matches TRBD1 (5 bases). This receptor was taken from a woman between 50 and 59 years old with alopecia areata. Some clones in this sample may be carry-over from other donors' samples. This chain's CDR3 is CASSDRNYGYTF. The CDR3 DNA reads TGTGCCAGCAGTGACAGAAACTATGGCTACACCTTC.